The next 4 T cell receptor beta chains were all read from a single sample in a study of technical replicates of blood from a few donors. Clones were sequenced by immunoSEQ multiplex PCR, and TCRdb holds only the in-frame ones, with some missing. The sample contains about 76,000 clones, about 86% of which appear only once. Material for sequencing was PBMCs. These receptors all stem from a human donor in good health. Some clones in this sample may be carry-over from other donors' samples.

This clone was seen only once. V and J are TRBV7-9 and TRBJ2-3; possible D gene TRBD1, 5 bases. Trimming left V 6 bases short and J 2 bases short, with 9 bases between. Germline lookup yields CDR1 SEHNR and CDR2 FQNEAQ (reference sequence). This CDR3 has 13 amino acids. The DNA for the CDR3 is TGTGCCAGCAGTTGGACACTCACAGATACGCAGTATTTT. As protein: CASSWTLTDTQYF.

This chain uses TRBV7-9 with TRBJ2-1; 10 bases are shared with TRBD1. In germline, CDR1 is SEHNR, CDR2 FQNEAQ (reference sequence). The CDR3 consists of 14 residues. The ends lost 5 bases at V and 6 bases at J; junction bases unmatched: 4. The CDR3 here is CASSQGQGTNEQFF. CDR3 coding DNA: TGTGCCAGCAGCCAGGGACAGGGGACCAATGAGCAGTTCTTC. The full variable domain, rest sourced from reference TRBV7-9 and TRBJ2-1, is DTGVSQNPRHKITKRGQNVTFRCDPISEHNRLYWYRQTLGQGPEFLTYFQNEAQLEKSRLLSDRFSAERPKGSFSTLEIQRTEQGDSAMYLCASSQGQGTNEQFFGPGTRLTVL.

The chain links TRBV9 to TRBJ1-6, with 7 bases matching TRBD1. Germline V lookup: CDR1 SGDLS, CDR2 YYNGEE. V lost 4 bases, J lost 8 bases, and 9 bases stayed unmatched. The CDR3 contains 15 residues. The CDR3 protein is CASSLRGLNDSPLHF. Written as DNA, the CDR3 is TGTGCCAGCAGCCTAAGGGGGCTGAACGATTCACCCCTCCACTTT.

The chain joins TRBV4-3 to TRBJ2-7, with D possibly TRBD2 on 7 matching bases. CDR3 length: 16 amino acids. Germline V gives CDR1 LGHNA, CDR2 YSLEER. Trimming cost V 0 bases and J 1 base, with 13 bases left between them. In DNA, the CDR3 is TGCGCCAGCAGCCAAGATTGGGGGGGCGGGTCCTACGAGCAGTACTTC. Protein: CASSQDWGGGSYEQYF.